A selection of T cell receptor beta chains follows, all from one sample in a study of post-analysis software for immune sequencing data. TCRdb redid the calling of the PCR reads with MiXCR, one entry per CDR3 protein. Of a few hundred thousand distinct CDR3 sequences listed, approximately 39% were seen once; the top ten hold approximately 7.7%. The sequencing sample was made of blood. The receptor set was obtained from a girl under 10 years old with multiple sclerosis. CDR3s include the opening cysteine and the closing phenylalanine or tryptophan. A D gene is named only where the DNA matches it firmly. Not every row has a clone size; where given, it reads once, few, many or a size class.

size	V	J	D	CDR3	DNA
few	TRBV20-1	TRBJ1-2	.	CSARDVPSQNGYTF	TGCAGTGCTAGAGATGTACCCTCCCAGAATGGCTACACCTTC
once	TRBV6-5	TRBJ1-1	.	CASSSNSRLGTEAFF	TGTGCCAGCAGTTCCAACTCTCGCCTTGGTACTGAAGCTTTCTTT
.	TRBV5-1	TRBJ2-1	TRBD2	CASSGGLAGSLGHNEQFF	TGCGCCAGCAGCGGGGGACTAGCGGGGAGTTTAGGACACAATGAGCAGTTCTTC
few	TRBV28	TRBJ2-1	.	CASRRGVTEQFF	TGTGCCAGCCGGAGGGGGGTCACTGAGCAGTTCTTC
once	TRBV20-1	TRBJ1-4	.	CSARARATGQNEKLFF	TGCAGTGCTAGAGCCAGGGCGACAGGACAAAATGAAAAACTGTTTTTT
.	TRBV7-6	TRBJ2-7	TRBD1	CASSLDPGGIAEQYF	TGTGCCAGCAGCTTAGACCCAGGGGGCATTGCCGAGCAGTACTTC
.	TRBV6-5	TRBJ1-1	.	CASRSSYMNTEAFF	TGTGCCAGCAGGAGCTCTTATATGAACACTGAAGCTTTCTTT
.	TRBV12-3/TRBV12-4	TRBJ1-6	.	CASSRHPNSPLHF	TGTGCCAGCAGCCGACACCCCAATTCACCCCTCCACTTT
.	TRBV11-2	TRBJ2-4	.	CASSLDLGVTVQYF	TGTGCCAGCAGCTTAGATCTCGGGGTTACGGTGCAGTACTTC
few	TRBV4-3	TRBJ2-1	TRBD2	CASSSRTSGEQFF	TGCGCCAGCAGCTCTCGGACTAGCGGCGAGCAGTTCTTC
few	TRBV13	TRBJ2-1	TRBD2	CASSRTTSGGAYEQFF	TGTGCCAGCAGTCGAACGACTAGCGGGGGGGCATATGAGCAGTTCTTC
few	TRBV5-6	TRBJ1-2	.	CASKLPGRSRYTF	TGTGCCAGCAAATTACCCGGTAGGAGTCGCTACACCTTC
.	TRBV27	TRBJ2-6	TRBD1	CASSPKLMVGGAGANVLTF	TGTGCCAGCAGTCCAAAGTTGATGGTAGGGGGCGCTGGGGCCAACGTCCTGACTTTC
few	TRBV10-3	TRBJ1-2	.	CAIGPQAQFPYGYTF	TGTGCCATCGGTCCTCAGGCCCAATTCCCCTATGGCTACACCTTC